Following are 26 T cell receptor beta chains from one sample sequenced in a study of cytomegalovirus exposure and HLA in healthy donors. The PCR ran on 60 Vbeta and 13 Jbeta primers. The data were produced by immunoSEQ multiplex PCR, yet TCRdb's version contains in-frame clones alone and is incomplete. This sample contains some 200,000 clones. Sequenced: PBMCs. The receptors derive from a man aged 30 to 45 in good health and CMV-seronegative.

The chain has TRBV19 and TRBJ1-1, with 10 bases identical to TRBD1. Germline CDR1 and CDR2: LNHDA and SQIVND (reference sequence). The V segment lost 7 bases and the J segment 6 bases; nucleotides outside the gene matches: 5. The CDR3 has 13 amino acids. The CDR3 reads CASILGQGAEAFF. As DNA, the CDR3 is TGTGCCAGTATCCTCGGACAGGGGGCTGAAGCTTTCTTT.

This sequence joins TRBV6-5 and TRBJ1-2; 8 bases map to TRBD1. In germline, CDR1 is MNHEY, CDR2 SVGAGI. The CDR3 loop spans 14 amino acids. V shed 2 bases, J shed 4 bases, and the junction held 3 bases outside the gene matches. The CDR3 sequence is CASSYRDRSYGYTF. In DNA, the CDR3 is TGTGCCAGCAGTTACCGGGACAGGAGCTATGGCTACACCTTC.

The chain carries TRBV14 and TRBJ2-1; a weak D match, TRBD1 (5 bases). CDR1 is SGHDN, CDR2 FVKESK, per germline. Trimming pared 0 bases from V and 8 bases from J, leaving 14 bases between. This CDR3 is 15 amino acids long. The CDR3 protein is CASSQDWERGHEQFF. CDR3 DNA sequence: TGTGCCAGCAGCCAAGATTGGGAAAGGGGCCATGAGCAGTTCTTC.

This chain links TRBV7-2 with TRBJ1-4; unclear D gene. V was clipped by 6 bases and J by 4 bases, with 9 bases between them. This CDR3 region has 13 residues. The V gene's germline CDR1 is SGHTA and CDR2 FQGNSA. CDR3 amino acids: CASSSGVNEKLFF. The CDR3 nucleotides read TGTGCCAGCAGTTCCGGGGTTAATGAAAAACTGTTTTTT.

The V and J genes are TRBV19 and TRBJ2-7; 9 positions match TRBD1. Germline trimming cut 4 bases from V and 4 bases from J; bases unmatched to any gene: 2. The CDR3 consists of 13 residues. Germline CDR1 LNHDA, CDR2 SQIVND (reference sequence). The CDR3 loop is CASSKGQGYEQYF. The CDR3 DNA follows: TGTGCCAGTAGTAAGGGACAGGGATACGAGCAGTACTTC.

V and J are TRBV19 and TRBJ2-3; 7 bases agree with TRBD2. V dropped 3 bases and J dropped 0; count of bases not matched to a gene: 6. The germline CDR1 and CDR2 sequences are LNHDA and SQIVND (reference sequence). CDR3 length equals 16 residues. The CDR3 spells CASSIIGGSSTDTQYF. DNA for the CDR3: TGTGCCAGTAGTATTATCGGGGGGAGTAGCACAGATACGCAGTATTTT.

This rearrangement joins TRBV18 to TRBJ2-3; possible D gene TRBD2, 6 bases. V gave up 1 base and J gave up 5 bases, with 13 bases separating them. In germline, CDR1 is KGHSH, CDR2 LQKENI. CDR3 length: 15 residues. In nucleotides, the CDR3 is TGTGCCAGCTCACCACGACGGGAGAGCGTAGATACGCAGTATTTT. It encodes CASSPRRESVDTQYF.

Written as DNA, the CDR3 is TGTGCCAGCAGCTTAGCACAGAACCCCTCCTACGAGCAGTACTTC. As protein: CASSLAQNPSYEQYF. The rearrangement links TRBV13 to TRBJ2-7, with D hard to call. Trimming cost V 1 base and J 0 bases, with 10 bases left between them. Germline CDR1 and CDR2: PRHDT and FYEKMQ (reference sequence). This CDR3 is 15 amino acids long.

This chain connects TRBV13 to TRBJ2-1; TRBD1 matches at 8 bases. Trimming at V came to 4 bases and at J to 3 bases, leaving 8 bases not matched to a gene. Germline values: CDR1 PRHDT, CDR2 FYEKMQ (reference sequence). CDR3 length equals 16 residues. DNA for the CDR3: TGTGCCAGCAGCTCCCTGGGACAGGCCGGCTACAATGAGCAGTTCTTC. Its translation: CASSSLGQAGYNEQFF.

This rearrangement joins TRBV2 to TRBJ1-5; tentatively, D is TRBD1 (5 bases). CDR3 length: 18 amino acids. Trimming pared 4 bases from V and 0 bases from J, leaving 19 bases between. Germline V gives CDR1 SNHLY, CDR2 FYNNEI. The CDR3 protein is CASSVGTGNINSNQPQHF. For the CDR3, the DNA is TGTGCCAGCAGTGTTGGTACAGGAAACATAAATAGCAATCAGCCCCAGCATTTT.

The chain carries TRBV27 and TRBJ2-6; D unclear. This CDR3 has 15 amino acids. The germline CDR1 and CDR2 sequences are MNHEY and SMNVEV (reference sequence). V lost 1 base and J 0 bases, leaving 4 bases between the germline ends. CDR3 nucleotide sequence: TGTGCCAGCAGTTTATATCTCTCTGGGGCCAACGTCCTGACTTTC. Protein sequence: CASSLYLSGANVLTF.

The chain uses TRBV19 and TRBJ2-3, with a possible D match to TRBD2 (6 bases). Trimming removed 1 base at V and 3 bases at J, with 11 bases between. CDR1 and CDR2 (germline): LNHDA, SQIVND (reference sequence). The CDR3 runs 15 residues. The DNA of the CDR3 is TGTGCCAGTAGTATAGCGGAGGGACGGACAGATACGCAGTATTTT. Its translation: CASSIAEGRTDTQYF.

The chain employs TRBV29-1 and TRBJ2-1; 11 positions match TRBD2. This CDR3 contains 16 residues. Germline V CDR1 and CDR2: SQVTM, ANQGSEA. J lost 9 bases, V lost 4 bases, and 14 bases had no gene match. The CDR3 spells CSVVLAGDSDLAEQFF. The CDR3 bases are TGCAGCGTTGTACTAGCGGGAGATTCGGATTTGGCTGAGCAGTTCTTC.

The chain carries TRBV25-1 and TRBJ2-2; D may be TRBD2 (6 bases). Germline lookup yields CDR1 MGHDK and CDR2 SYGVNS. The CDR3 runs to 15 residues. V lost 2 bases and J lost 6, with 13 bases in between. This CDR3 is CASSEGGLEAGELFF. CDR3 in DNA: TGTGCCAGCAGTGAAGGAGGGTTGGAGGCCGGGGAGCTGTTTTTT.

The chain joins TRBV9 to TRBJ2-5; TRBD2 is a possible D gene (6 bases). Germline CDR1 SGDLS, CDR2 YYNGEE. There are 15 residues in the CDR3. Trimming stripped 0 bases from V and 4 bases from J, with 13 bases between. CDR3 loop: CASSVGAGRRETQYF. In DNA form, the CDR3 reads TGTGCCAGCAGCGTAGGGGCAGGGAGGCGAGAGACCCAGTACTTC.

The chain is built from TRBV7-7 and TRBJ2-2, with no clear D. The germline CDR1 and CDR2 sequences are SSHAT and FNYEAQ (reference sequence). The CDR3 has 16 residues. V lost 1 base and J lost 0, with 9 bases in between. In nucleotides, the CDR3 is TGTGCCAGCAGCTTAGGCGGTCGGCCGAACACCGGGGAGCTGTTTTTT. Encoded protein: CASSLGGRPNTGELFF.

The chain recombines TRBV6-5 with TRBJ1-2, with 7 positions matching TRBD1. The CDR3 length is 12 residues. CDR1 is MNHEY, CDR2 SVGAGI, per germline. V lost 6 bases, J lost 8 bases, and 6 bases stayed unmatched. The CDR3 spells CASRRDSRGYTF. The CDR3 region has the DNA TGTGCCAGCAGGAGGGACAGTCGAGGCTACACCTTC.

The chain carries TRBV19 and TRBJ2-2; the match to TRBD2 covers 8 bases. Germline CDR1 and CDR2: LNHDA and SQIVND (reference sequence). The CDR3 has 15 amino acids. Trimming took 7 bases from V and 1 from J; bases not matched to a gene: 5. This CDR3 reads CASMRGGMNTGELFF. In nucleotides, the CDR3 is TGTGCCAGTATGCGCGGGGGGATGAACACCGGGGAGCTGTTTTTT.

The chain has TRBV30 and TRBJ1-1, with TRBD1 identical over 7 bases. Germline V gene sequence: CDR1 GTSNPN, CDR2 SVGIG (reference sequence). The V and J ends lost 2 bases and 2 bases, in that order; junction bases with no gene match: 2. This CDR3 is built from 13 residues. CDR3 residues: CAWSRDSNTEAFF. CDR3 in DNA: TGTGCCTGGAGTCGGGACAGCAACACTGAAGCTTTCTTT.

The DNA for the CDR3 is TGTGCCAGCAATACCGTTAGCGGGGGCGTCTACAATGAGCAGTTCTTC. Its protein product is CASNTVSGGVYNEQFF. The chain links TRBV7-2 to TRBJ2-1, with 9 bases identical to TRBD2. The CDR3 sequence is 16 residues long. V lost 7 bases to trimming and J lost 3 bases; unmatched junction nucleotides: 10. Germline CDR1 is SGHTA and CDR2 is FQGNSA.

V is TRBV5-1 and J is TRBJ2-7, with 11 bases identical to TRBD2. The CDR3 runs to 15 residues. V shed 6 bases and J 3 bases; nucleotides not matched to a gene: 8. Germline values: CDR1 SGHRS, CDR2 YFSETQ. CDR3 residues: CASTFLAGGHYEQYF. CDR3 nucleotides: TGCGCCAGCACTTTTCTAGCGGGGGGCCACTACGAGCAGTACTTC.

V usage is TRBV6-1 and J usage is TRBJ1-1; D unclear. The CDR3 runs 13 residues. In germline, CDR1 is MNHNS, CDR2 SASEGT. The ends were cut back, 6 bases at V and 8 bases at J, with 16 bases in the middle. CDR3 DNA sequence: TGTGCCAGCAGAAGCGAGGGTCGAAGGGAAGCTTTCTTT. It is translated as CASRSEGRREAFF.

This sequence joins TRBV19 and TRBJ1-5, with 9 positions matching TRBD1. Per the germline V gene, CDR1 is LNHDA and CDR2 is SQIVND (reference sequence). There are 20 residues in the CDR3. The V and J ends lost 5 bases and 6 bases, in that order; junction bases with no gene match: 23. The chain's CDR3 is CASSRRISGTGIRAGQPQHF. CDR3 DNA sequence: TGTGCCAGTAGTCGGAGAATCTCCGGGACAGGGATTCGGGCAGGTCAGCCCCAGCATTTT.

The chain has TRBV20-1 and TRBJ2-5; 8 nucleotides align to TRBD1. The end of the DNA is better explained by TRBJ2-7, so the J call may be wrong. The CDR3 length is 11 residues. Germline CDR1 is DFQATT and CDR2 is SNEGSKA (reference sequence). This CDR3 is CSTRQGNEQYF. The CDR3, as DNA: TGCAGTACCCGACAGGGGAACGAGCAGTACTTC.

The genes are TRBV5-4 and TRBJ2-1; 8 bases fit TRBD2. Per germline, CDR1 SGHNT and CDR2 YYREEE (reference sequence). The V and J ends lost 5 bases and 7 bases, in that order; junction bases with no gene match: 11. There are 15 residues in the CDR3. The CDR3 protein is CASRSGTSGSNEQFF. DNA for the CDR3: TGTGCCAGCAGGTCCGGGACTAGTGGTTCGAATGAGCAGTTCTTC.

V usage is TRBV11-2 and J usage is TRBJ1-1; perhaps TRBD1 as D (6 bases). This CDR3 spans 14 amino acids. The V gene lost 5 bases and the J gene lost 4 bases, with 14 bases spanning the gap. The germline gives CDR1 SGHAT, CDR2 FQNNGV. This chain's CDR3 is CASSASGGVTEAFF. CDR3 bases: TGTGCCAGCAGCGCCTCGGGGGGCGTCACTGAAGCTTTCTTT.